The present T cell receptor beta chain was sequenced within a study of blood T cell repertoires in COVID-19. Overall study: Sites across the United States, Italy and Spain contributed samples from acute and convalescent COVID-19. PBMCs, B-cell-depleted T cells, or T cells provided the cDNA or gDNA that made up the material.

CDR1 and CDR2 (germline): SGHRS, YFSETQ. This CDR3 has 16 residues. Losses at the gene ends were 0 bases for V and 5 bases for J; bases not matched to a gene: 6. Original methodology: The assay estimated nucleated cells by amplifying reference gene primers. Using immunoSEQ multiplex PCR, the repertoire was profiled, and TCRdb retains in-frame clones only, with some absent. The V and J calls and clone size are taken from that table; D and trimming were inferred from the DNA. The sample carries fewer than 300,000 clones, 86% recorded once. The sequence derives from a middle-aged man who had recovered from COVID-19. This chain uses TRBV5-1 with TRBJ1-2, with TRBD1 matching 11 bases. The specimen sequenced was peripheral blood. DNA of the CDR3: TGCGCCAGCAGCTTGGCCTCGGACAGGGGGCTGTATGGCTACACCTTC. It is translated as CASSLASDRGLYGYTF.